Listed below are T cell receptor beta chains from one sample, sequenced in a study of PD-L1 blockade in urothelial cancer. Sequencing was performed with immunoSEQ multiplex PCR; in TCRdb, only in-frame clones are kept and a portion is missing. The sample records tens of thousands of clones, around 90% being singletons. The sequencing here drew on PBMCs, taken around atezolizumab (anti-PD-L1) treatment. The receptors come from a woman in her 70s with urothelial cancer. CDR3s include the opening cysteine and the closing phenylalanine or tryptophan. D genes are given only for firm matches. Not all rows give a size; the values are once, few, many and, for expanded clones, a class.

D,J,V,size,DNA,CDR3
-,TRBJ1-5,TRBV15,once,TGTGCCACCAGCGTCATGGGCCGGCCCCAGCATTTT,CATSVMGRPQHF
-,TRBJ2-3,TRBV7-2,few,TGTGCCAGCAGCTTACGCAGGGCGGCTAACACAGATACGCAGTATTTT,CASSLRRAANTDTQYF
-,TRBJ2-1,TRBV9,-,TGTGCCAGCAGCCCCATTGGAGCGGGACATATGCAGTTCTTC,CASSPIGAGHMQFF
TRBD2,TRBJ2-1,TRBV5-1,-,TGCGCCAGCAGCCCCCCTCCGGGACTAGCGGGAGGTACCTACAATGAGCAGTTCTTC,CASSPPPGLAGGTYNEQFF
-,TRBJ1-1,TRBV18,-,TGTGCCAGCTCACCACAGGGGTGGACTGAAGCTTTCTTT,CASSPQGWTEAFF
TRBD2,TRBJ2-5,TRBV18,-,TGTGCCAGCTCACCCCCAACCGGGACTAAAGGCGCAGAGACCCAGTACTTC,CASSPPTGTKGAETQYF
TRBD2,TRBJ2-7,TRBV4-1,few,TGCGCCAGCAGCAGCGGGGGGCAGACCTACGAGCAGTACTTC,CASSSGGQTYEQYF
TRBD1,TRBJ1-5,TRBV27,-,TGTGCCAGCAGTTCAAGACAGGGGGCCCATCAGCCCCAGCATTTT,CASSSRQGAHQPQHF
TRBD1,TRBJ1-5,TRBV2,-,TGTGCCAGCAGTGTACAGGGGTTGGACAATCAGCCCCAGCATTTT,CASSVQGLDNQPQHF
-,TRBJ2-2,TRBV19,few,TGTGCCAGTAGTGTGGGGCCCGGGGAGCTGTTTTTT,CASSVGPGELFF
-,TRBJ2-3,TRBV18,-,TGTGCCAGCTCGGAAGGGGTGGATACGCAGTATTTT,CASSEGVDTQYF
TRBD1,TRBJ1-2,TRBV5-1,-,TGCGCCAGCAGGGAAACAGGGGGGAATAACTATGGCTACACCTTC,CASRETGGNNYGYTF
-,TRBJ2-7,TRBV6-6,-,TGTGCCAGCACCCGCGGGGTTTTCTACGAGCAGTACTTC,CASTRGVFYEQYF
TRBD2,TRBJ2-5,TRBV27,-,TGTGCCAGCAGTCCTAGCGGGGGGCGGTCCTTTGTGACCCAGTACTTC,CASSPSGGRSFVTQYF
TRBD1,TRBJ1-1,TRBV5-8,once,TGTGCCAGCAGCCCCTGGACTGACAGGGGCCCCCTTGAAGCTTTCTTT,CASSPWTDRGPLEAFF
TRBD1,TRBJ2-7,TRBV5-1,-,TGCGCCAGCAGCTGGACAGGGGGCACCTACGAGCAGTACTTC,CASSWTGGTYEQYF
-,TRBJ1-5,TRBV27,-,TGTGCCAGCAGTTTAGTCCCAGGGGGCAATCAGCCCCAGCATTTT,CASSLVPGGNQPQHF
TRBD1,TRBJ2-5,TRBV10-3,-,TGTGCCATCAGTTTGGCTTTGGACAGGGAGGAGACCCAGTACTTC,CAISLALDREETQYF